This TCR beta chain came from a study of blood T cells in healthy people across ages. This CDR3 has 15 residues. Per the germline V gene, CDR1 is KGHSH and CDR2 is LQKENI. Combining a sample-barcoded 5' primer with a J-beta primer mix, a second PCR ran for roughly 7 to 11 cycles. Each CDR3 protein gets one entry after TCRdb re-called the 5' RACE reads with MiXCR. The data hold about 1.8 million distinct CDR3 sequences, with less than 50% observed a single time. What was sequenced was blood. This clonotype was obtained from a woman in her thirties or forties in good health. V is TRBV18 and J is TRBJ2-4; 7 bases fit TRBD1. The DNA end favors TRBJ2-5, so the J call may be wrong. CDR3 protein: CASSPRQGIGETQYF. The CDR3 nucleotides are TGTGCCAGCTCACCTCGACAGGGCATAGGGGAGACCCAGTACTTC.